This entry concerns a single T cell receptor (beta chain). Which antigen it targets is not known. No quality values exist for individual bases; no much larger clone is one base distant. This sample was included in a study of T cell responses to AZD1222 COVID-19 vaccine (dated by TCRdb to the early 2020s). At the level of the whole study: TCR sequencing covered 230 to 250 trial participants: 207 given two doses of AZD1222 and 26 given two doses of MenACWY control vaccine. Trial participants were enrolled by age into subgroups of 18-55, 56-69 and 70-plus years, and around 140, 26 and 57 TCR-sequenced participants, respectively, were included in these subgroups. Broad study findings and their caveats: Because no day 14 peak-response samples were available, repertoires were characterized only after the peak T cell response. Most participants were white British and females outnumbered males, and the authors suggested that clonal diversity may have been underestimated. In the small 56-69-year group, the increase in depth fell short of significance, most likely because of low power. Only six AZD1222 recipients were SARS-CoV-2 seropositive at baseline, limiting conclusions about previously exposed vaccinees. After two AZD1222 doses, both the breadth and the depth of spike-specific TCRs were significantly higher than at day 0 and than in MenACWY recipients. Epitopes outside the regions mutated in the B.1.351 and B.1.1.7 variants were reportedly recognized by nearly half of the unique spike-specific TCRs. The whole spike protein was spanned by vaccine-associated CD4 TCRs, and dominant responses were seen in regions 160-218 and 743-854.

The CDR3 regions of human TCRbeta chains were subjected to immunosequencing. The authors' analysis ran thus. TCRs in the repertoires were matched against a reference library of SARS-CoV-2-specific TCRs that had been generated with the MIRA antigen-specificity platform. Breadth meant the fraction of unique TCRs that were SARS-CoV-2-associated, whereas depth meant the fraction of total T cells that were SARS-CoV-2-associated. Each spike-specific TCR was assigned to its reactive spike region and to a CD4 or CD8 class using the MIRA data. Log10-transformed breadth and depth values were compared by one-way ANOVA with Sidak's multiple comparisons tests. The clones in this table, taken by TCRdb from immuneACCESS, are in-frame only. Not every clone is retained; where verified, under half of the shortfall comes from an unresolved V gene, and the cause of the rest is unknown. The V and J calls and the clone size are those of that table, but D and trimming were determined from the DNA. Recorded for this sample are roughly 120,000 clones; 80% to 95% of them occurred a single time. The leading ten clones occupy approximately 8% of the sample.

In the paper's terms, the time point label means: about 28 days (+/-7) after the second vaccine dose. AZD1222 recipients given second doses at about 4 weeks or at about 12 weeks were pooled, since spike-specific TCR depth and breadth were not found to differ between the two schedules. Samples from vaccinated people were obtained from the UK trials COV001 and COV002, which included a single-blind randomized controlled phase 2/3 trial of AZD1222 (ChAdOx1 nCoV-19) in healthy adults. For TCRbeta chain sequencing, PBMC samples were collected from trial participants at day 0 and at day 28 after the second dose. The sequenced sample was peripheral blood, obtained 28 days after the second AZD1222 dose. The TCR comes from an adult who received the AZD1222 COVID-19 vaccine.

The CDR3 reads as follows: CASSLNARDSLYTF. The DNA sequence is as follows: TGTGCCAGCAGCTTGAACGCGAGAGACAGCCTCTACACCTTC. In this chain, TRBV7-8 is recombined with TRBJ1-2; a tentative D call is TRBD1 (5 bases match). At the junction V is shortened by 3 bases and J by 10 bases, with 18 bases in between. The germline V gene specifies SGHVS as CDR1 and FQNEAQ as CDR2. The CDR3 spans 14 residues, from the cysteine through the phenylalanine. Of the read, only the CDR3 DNA is kept; its 42 bases are in frame from base 1.